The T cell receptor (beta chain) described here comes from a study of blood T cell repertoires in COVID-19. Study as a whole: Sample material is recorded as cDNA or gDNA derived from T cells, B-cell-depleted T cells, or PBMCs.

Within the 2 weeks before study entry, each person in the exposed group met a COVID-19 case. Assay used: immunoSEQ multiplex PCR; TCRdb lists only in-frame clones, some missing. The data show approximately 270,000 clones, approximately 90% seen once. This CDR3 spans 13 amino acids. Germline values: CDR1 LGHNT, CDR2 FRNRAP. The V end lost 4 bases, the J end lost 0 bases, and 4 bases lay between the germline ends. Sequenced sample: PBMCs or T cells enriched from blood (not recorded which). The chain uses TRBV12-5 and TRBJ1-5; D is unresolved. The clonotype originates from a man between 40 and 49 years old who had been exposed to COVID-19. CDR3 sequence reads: CASGSISNQPQHF. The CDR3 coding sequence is TGTGCTAGTGGTTCAATTAGCAATCAGCCCCAGCATTTT.